One sample yielded the 9 T cell receptor beta chains listed below, sequenced in a study of T-cell reconstitution after alpha-beta-depleted transplantation in children. The TCRbeta library incorporated unique molecular identifiers. One entry per CDR3 protein results from TCRdb running MiXCR on the PCR reads. The sample holds roughly 100,000 distinct CDR3 sequences, 4.5% to 7.5% seen once. Here the sequenced sample was PBMCs, mostly from graft donor cells, taken 60 days after TCRalphabeta/CD19-depleted stem cell transplant. The receptors were gathered from a female patient aged 2 to 10 who had a stem cell transplant for Fanconi anemia, so the T cells may come from the graft donor.

In this sample, this clonotype turned up a few times. The chain joins TRBV18 to TRBJ2-5; D possibly corresponds to TRBD1 (6 bases). The CDR3 has 15 amino acids. Trimming took 2 bases from V and 4 from J, leaving 14 bases between them. The germline CDR1 and CDR2 sequences are KGHSH and LQKENI. The CDR3 reads CASSPDRPLVETQYF. In DNA, the CDR3 is TGTGCCAGCTCACCAGACAGGCCCTTGGTAGAGACCCAGTACTTC.

The chain has TRBV5-1 and TRBJ2-1, with 7 bases lining up with TRBD2. Germline trimming cut 6 bases from V and 7 bases from J; bases unmatched to any gene: 4. The germline gives CDR1 SGHRS, CDR2 YFSETQ. This CDR3 is 12 amino acids long. CDR3 in amino acids: CASIGRANEQFF. Written as DNA, the CDR3 is TGCGCCAGCATTGGGAGGGCAAATGAGCAGTTCTTC.

Turning to this clonotype: Since a much larger clone is just one base distant, this may be a read error. The V and J genes are TRBV20-1 and TRBJ2-7; 11 nucleotides align to TRBD2. V dropped 4 bases and J dropped 6; count of bases not matched to a gene: 8. There are 14 residues in the CDR3. Germline-derived CDR1 and CDR2 are DFQATT and SNEGSKA (reference sequence). The CDR3 spells CSANLAGGYSEQYF. In DNA, the CDR3 is TGCAGTGCTAATCTAGCGGGGGGCTACTCCGAGCAGTACTTC.

Ten or more counts support this clonotype. The gene calls are TRBV9 and TRBJ2-3, with TRBD2 identical over 7 bases. CDR3 length equals 17 residues. Trimming removed 0 bases from V and 3 bases from J; junction bases left unmatched: 10. Germline CDR1 reads SGDLS; CDR2 reads YYNGEE. The CDR3 bases are TGTGCCAGCAGCGTAGCTACGGGAGCGGGGACGACAGATACGCAGTATTTT. Translated: CASSVATGAGTTDTQYF.

This clonotype was detected ten times or more. The chain combines TRBV5-1 with TRBJ2-3, with D uncertain. Deletions cut 2 bases from V and 2 bases from J, with 9 bases between. The CDR3 loop spans 14 amino acids. CDR1 is SGHRS, CDR2 YFSETQ, per germline. CDR3 DNA sequence: TGCGCCAGCAGCTTTGGTAGGCTCACAGATACGCAGTATTTT. This gives the protein CASSFGRLTDTQYF.

In this sample, this clonotype turned up many times. This sequence joins TRBV7-9 and TRBJ1-1, with 7 positions matching TRBD1. The germline CDR1 and CDR2 sequences are SEHNR and FQNEAQ (reference sequence). The CDR3 runs 15 residues. After removal of 6 bases from V and 7 bases from J, the junction contained 14 bases not matched to a gene. The DNA of the CDR3 is TGTGCCAGCAGGCTTCAGAGGGGGCGCCTGGATGAAGCTTTCTTT. It translates to CASRLQRGRLDEAFF.

This clonotype appeared many times. The J gene is TRBJ2-7, the V gene TRBV20-1; D uncertain. V lost 0 bases to trimming and J lost 4 bases, with 4 bases between them. The CDR3 has 11 residues. Germline V gene lookup returns CDR1 DFQATT and CDR2 SNEGSKA (reference sequence). CDR3 nucleotide sequence: TGCAGTGCTAGAGATCCGTACGAGCAGTACTTC. Its protein product is CSARDPYEQYF.

This clonotype was detected ten times or more. The chain has TRBV20-1 and TRBJ1-3; the match to TRBD1 covers 7 bases. CDR1 and CDR2 (germline): DFQATT, SNEGSKA (reference sequence). The CDR3 runs 14 residues. Trimming cost V 1 base and J 0 bases; bases outside gene matches: 0. Here the CDR3 DNA reads TGCAGTGCTAGAGGGACAGGCTCTGGAAACACCATATATTTT. Amino acids: CSARGTGSGNTIYF.

In its sample, this clonotype was seen many times. The genes are TRBV4-2 and TRBJ2-3; D might be TRBD1 or TRBD2, each matching 5 bases. CDR1 and CDR2 (germline): LGHNA, YNFKEQ. Trimming shortened V by 0 bases and J by 4 bases, and 11 bases separated the two germline ends. The CDR3 consists of 15 residues. The CDR3, as DNA: TGTGCCAGCAGCCAAGATTTGATGGGGGCAGATACGCAGTATTTT. Amino acid sequence: CASSQDLMGADTQYF.